The source of this TCR beta chain is a study of T cell repertoires in cytomegalovirus infection. Study context: Recently described HLA-C-restricted plus well-studied HLA-B-restricted CMV epitopes were used.

MiXCR, applied by TCRdb to the reads, yields one record per CDR3 protein. In the table there are approximately 910,000 distinct CDR3 sequences, approximately 32% of which are singletons. To note about this clonotype: No antigen is known for it.

This sample comprised cultured CD8+ T cells from PBMCs, obtained from culture after CMV antigen stimulation. This sequence originates from a human donor in good health (CMV status not recorded). Some clones in this sample may be carry-over from other donors' samples.

The CDR3 nucleotides are TGCGCCAGCAGCCCAAGGCCCGGGACTGTTTTCTACGAGCAGTACTTC. Translation: CASSPRPGTVFYEQYF. This chain uses TRBV4-1 with TRBJ2-7, with D perhaps matching TRBD2 (6 bases). CDR1 MGHRA and CDR2 YSYEKL come from the germline V gene. The CDR3 covers 16 residues. V lost 4 bases, J lost 3 bases, and 19 bases lay in between.